One sample yielded the 26 T cell receptor beta chains listed below, sequenced in a study of T-cell memory formation after mild COVID-19. TCRdb ran MiXCR on the 5' RACE reads and lists one entry per CDR3 protein. This table has tens of thousands of distinct CDR3 sequences, roughly 7.2% appearing once. Sequencing was carried out using PBMCs or a T cell subset sorted from them (not recorded which). These TCRs come from an adult who had mild COVID-19 (a few samples of this study predate the infection). Cell type and time point are not known.

This clonotype was found many times. V usage is TRBV7-2 and J usage is TRBJ1-1; D might be TRBD1 (6 bases). V lost 4 bases and J lost 0, with 9 bases in between. CDR3 length equals 14 residues. Germline V gene data show CDR1 as SGHTA and CDR2 as FQGNSA. The CDR3 bases are TGTGCCAGCAGCTGGACAGCCATGAACACTGAAGCTTTCTTT. Protein product: CASSWTAMNTEAFF. The full variable domain, with the rest looked up from reference TRBV7-2 and TRBJ1-1, is GAGVSQSPSNKVTEKGKDVELRCDPISGHTALYWYRQSLGQGLEFLIYFQGNSAPDKSGLPSDRFSAERTGGSVSTLTIQRTQQEDSAVYLCASSWTAMNTEAFFGQGTRLTVV.

V and J are TRBV7-3 and TRBJ2-2, with 10 positions matching TRBD1. V lost 3 bases to trimming and J lost 5 bases; unmatched junction nucleotides: 6. This CDR3 is 16 amino acids long. The germline gives CDR1 SGHTA, CDR2 FQGTGA. This CDR3 reads CASSFIGTGVTGELFF. CDR3 coding DNA: TGTGCCAGCAGCTTTATTGGGACAGGGGTTACCGGGGAGCTGTTTTTT.

This clonotype was counted at least ten times. The chain has TRBV12-3 or TRBV12-4 and TRBJ2-7; D is undetermined. Trimming stripped 4 bases from V and 0 bases from J, with 7 bases between. This CDR3 is 13 amino acids long. This CDR3 is CASSSESSYEQYF. The CDR3 region has the DNA TGTGCCAGCAGTTCGGAGAGCTCCTACGAGCAGTACTTC.

This clonotype was recorded a few times. V gene TRBV18 combines with J gene TRBJ2-2, with 8 nucleotides matching TRBD1. Germline V gene sequence: CDR1 KGHSH, CDR2 LQKENI. Trimming at V came to 6 bases and at J to 4 bases, leaving 7 bases not matched to a gene. This CDR3 comprises 15 residues. CDR3 region: CASSEDTGGTGELFF. Written as DNA, the CDR3 is TGTGCCAGCTCGGAGGACACAGGGGGCACCGGGGAGCTGTTTTTT.

This clonotype came up many times. The V and J genes are TRBV5-1 and TRBJ2-2; the match to TRBD1 covers 8 bases. Germline trimming cut 5 bases from V and 4 bases from J; bases unmatched to any gene: 7. This CDR3 is 15 amino acids long. CDR1 and CDR2 (germline): SGHRS, YFSETQ. The CDR3 nucleotides are TGCGCCAGCAGTCCGGGACAGGCGCTCACCGGGGAGCTGTTTTTT. Translating gives CASSPGQALTGELFF.

V and J are TRBV20-1 and TRBJ2-1; 8 bases line up with TRBD2. The CDR3 runs 15 residues. V lost 0 bases and J lost 3; bases outside the gene matches: 4. Germline CDR1 DFQATT, CDR2 SNEGSKA (reference sequence). Written as DNA, the CDR3 is TGCAGTGCTAGAGATACGGGGGGGGACTACAATGAGCAGTTCTTC. Translation: CSARDTGGDYNEQFF.

This clonotype was detected many times. The chain couples TRBV6-5 to TRBJ2-7; D is perhaps TRBD1 or TRBD2 (5 bases each). The CDR3 runs 15 residues. Germline V CDR1 and CDR2: MNHEY, SVGAGI. V was trimmed by 5 bases and J by 2 bases, leaving 16 bases between them. The CDR3: CASSKYRDPPYEQYF. The CDR3 DNA reads as TGTGCCAGCAGTAAATACCGGGACCCGCCCTACGAGCAGTACTTC.

This clonotype was detected ten times or more. The chain has TRBV7-2 and TRBJ2-6; D gene ambiguous. CDR3 size: 15 residues. The V and J ends lost 1 base and 0 bases respectively, with 4 bases between them. Germline CDR1 reads SGHTA; CDR2 reads FQGNSA. CDR3 region: CASSLGGSGANVLTF. CDR3 sequence (DNA): TGTGCCAGCAGCTTAGGGGGCTCTGGGGCCAACGTCCTGACTTTC.

This clonotype has a handful of counts. CDR3 sequence: CASGTGSWEQYF. CDR3 DNA sequence: TGTGCCAGCGGGACAGGGTCTTGGGAGCAGTACTTC. V and J are TRBV27 and TRBJ2-7; 9 bases fit TRBD1. The CDR3 has 12 amino acids. Germline V gives CDR1 MNHEY, CDR2 SMNVEV (reference sequence). The junction had 6 bases not matched to a gene; V was cut back by 8 bases and J by 7 bases.

This clonotype was observed many times. The chain couples TRBV7-8 to TRBJ2-6; D might be TRBD1 (5 bases). The germline gives CDR1 SGHVS, CDR2 FQNEAQ. Trimming removed 6 bases from V and 1 base from J, with 10 bases in between. The CDR3 runs 15 residues. The CDR3 bases are TGTGCCAGCAGTCCAGGGTCTTCTGGGGCCAACGTCCTGACTTTC. It codes for CASSPGSSGANVLTF.

CDR3 sequence (DNA): TGCAGCGTTGACCCCTTAGGGGGGGGCCGGTATGGCTACACCTTC. Encoded protein: CSVDPLGGGRYGYTF. The chain uses TRBV29-1 and TRBJ1-2, with a tentative D call TRBD1 (6 bases). The length of the CDR3 is 15 residues. V was clipped by 3 bases and J by 5 bases, with 19 bases between them. The germline V gene has CDR1 SQVTM and CDR2 ANQGSEA.

V and J are TRBV3-1 and TRBJ2-3; 12 bases align to TRBD2. The CDR3 length is 17 residues. J was trimmed by 4 bases and V by 0 bases; bases with no gene match: 5. Germline CDR1 and CDR2: LGHDT and YNNKEL (reference sequence). The CDR3 DNA reads as TGTGCCAGCAGCCAAGAGGCTAGCGGGGGGGCGGCAGATACGCAGTATTTT. This translates into CASSQEASGGAADTQYF.

The chain employs TRBV15 and TRBJ2-6, with D perhaps assigned TRBD1 or TRBD2 (5 bases each). Trimming took 8 bases from V and 2 from J, leaving 16 bases between them. This CDR3 is 16 amino acids long. CDR1 LNHNV and CDR2 YYDKDF come from the germline V gene (reference sequence). The CDR3 coding sequence is TGTGCCACCGAAGGGGACGGGGCGGCTGGGGCCAACGTCCTGACTTTC. Its protein product is CATEGDGAAGANVLTF.

This clonotype appeared a few times. The rearrangement links TRBV19 to TRBJ2-7, with TRBD1 matching over 7 bases. This CDR3 contains 15 residues. Germline assignment: CDR1 LNHDA and CDR2 SQIVND (reference sequence). Losses at the gene ends were 4 bases for V and 3 bases for J; bases not matched to a gene: 9. The CDR3: CASSTRDSYLYEQYF. The CDR3 region has the DNA TGTGCCAGTAGTACGAGGGACAGTTACCTCTACGAGCAGTACTTC.

On this clonotype: This could be a read error, since a much larger clone is one nucleotide away. The chain combines TRBV24-1 with TRBJ2-1, with D uncertain. Trimming removed 6 bases at V and 7 bases at J, with 15 bases between. The CDR3 covers 14 residues. Germline loops: CDR1 KGHDR, CDR2 SFDVKD. The CDR3 region is CATSPPVGWNEQFF. As DNA, the CDR3 is TGTGCCACCAGTCCCCCAGTGGGCTGGAATGAGCAGTTCTTC.

This clonotype was seen a handful of times. The chain couples TRBV9 to TRBJ2-7; D might be TRBD2 (5 bases). Germline lookup yields CDR1 SGDLS and CDR2 YYNGEE. The length of the CDR3 is 14 residues. V was shortened by 0 bases and J by 7 bases, with 14 bases between the two germline ends. Here the CDR3 reads CASSVGLAGREQYF. The CDR3 nucleotides are TGTGCCAGCAGCGTAGGGCTAGCCGGAAGAGAGCAGTACTTC.

This clonotype was found many times. The chain employs TRBV7-3 and TRBJ2-2; D could derive from TRBD1 or TRBD2 (5 bases each). V lost 4 bases, J lost 6 bases, and 12 bases lay in between. Germline V lookup: CDR1 SGHTA, CDR2 FQGTGA. CDR3 length equals 14 residues. The CDR3 here is CASSSTGGPGELFF. The CDR3 region has the DNA TGTGCCAGCAGCTCAACAGGAGGCCCCGGGGAGCTGTTTTTT.

With respect to this clonotype: A single base separates this from a much larger clone, so it may be a read error. The J gene is TRBJ1-1, the V gene TRBV12-3 or TRBV12-4; the match to TRBD1 covers 7 bases. The CDR3 totals 15 residues. J was trimmed by 0 bases and V by 5 bases; bases with no gene match: 6. The CDR3 nucleotides are TGTGCCAGCAGTCCCGTACAGGGGCTGAACACTGAAGCTTTCTTT. Protein product: CASSPVQGLNTEAFF.

As DNA, the CDR3 is TGTGCCAGCAGTTCCTCACAGGGGTGGGAGCTGTTTTTT. Protein product: CASSSSQGWELFF. V is TRBV11-2 and J is TRBJ2-2; 7 bases are a match to TRBD1. V was clipped by 6 bases and J by 9 bases; unmatched bases: 7. Looked up from germline, CDR1 is SGHAT and CDR2 is FQNNGV. The CDR3 runs 13 residues.

Only a few counts were recorded for this clonotype. The V and J genes are TRBV12-3 or TRBV12-4 and TRBJ1-2, with D hard to call. The V gene lost 5 bases and the J gene lost 5 bases, with 12 bases spanning the gap. This CDR3 spans 13 amino acids. The CDR3 is CASSRSMGYGYTF. For the CDR3, the DNA is TGTGCCAGCAGTCGATCGATGGGGTATGGCTACACCTTC.

This clonotype was seen many times. The rearrangement joins TRBV6-6 to TRBJ2-7, with 7 positions matching TRBD2. The CDR3 loop spans 16 amino acids. Germline V gene data show CDR1 as MNHNY and CDR2 as SVGAGI (reference sequence). V shed 5 bases, J shed 5 bases, and the junction held 15 bases outside the gene matches. In nucleotides, the CDR3 is TGTGCCAGCAGTGTAAGACTAGCTGGCCGTGAGAACGAGCAGTACTTC. Translating it yields CASSVRLAGRENEQYF.

The chain is built from TRBV5-5 and TRBJ1-4; D unresolved. The CDR3 consists of 12 residues. Deletions cut 0 bases from V and 10 bases from J, with 7 bases between. Germline CDR1 and CDR2: SGHKS and YYEKEE (reference sequence). Here the CDR3 DNA reads TGTGCCAGCAGCTTGGACGTCGGAAAACTGTTTTTT. It is translated as CASSLDVGKLFF.

The chain joins TRBV12-3 or TRBV12-4 to TRBJ2-1; perhaps D is TRBD1 or TRBD2 (5 bases each). V lost 3 bases and J lost 8, with 14 bases in between. CDR3 length: 14 amino acids. The CDR3 DNA is TGTGCCAGCAGTTTGGGGACCGGGTATGATGAGCAGTTCTTC. It specifies CASSLGTGYDEQFF.

This sequence joins TRBV6-2 or TRBV6-3 and TRBJ1-5; the D gene is possibly TRBD1 (6 bases). This CDR3 spans 14 amino acids. V lost 5 bases and J lost 2, with 10 bases in between. Germline V gene sequence: CDR1 MNHEY, CDR2 SVGEGT. CDR3 nucleotide sequence: TGTGCCAGCAGTGCAGGGGCAGGCAATCAGCCCCAGCATTTT. Its protein product is CASSAGAGNQPQHF.

A few counts support this clonotype. The rearrangement uses TRBV5-1 and TRBJ1-3, with a tentative D call TRBD1 (5 bases). V dropped 0 bases and J dropped 0 bases, with 7 bases sitting between them. The length of the CDR3 is 15 residues. Germline assignment: CDR1 SGHRS and CDR2 YFSETQ. The CDR3 region has the DNA TGCGCCAGCAGCTTGGGACAGTACTCTGGAAACACCATATATTTT. It specifies CASSLGQYSGNTIYF.

Many counts were recorded for this clonotype. The J gene is TRBJ2-3, the V gene TRBV29-1; weak D call: TRBD2 (6 bases). Germline loops: CDR1 SQVTM, CDR2 ANQGSEA. Trimming pared 8 bases from V and 3 bases from J, leaving 21 bases between. The CDR3 has 15 amino acids. CDR3 loop: CSLESPTGLTDTQYF. The CDR3 DNA reads as TGCAGCCTAGAAAGCCCAACGGGACTTACAGATACGCAGTATTTT.